This record concerns one TCR beta chain sequence. The data were obtained in a study of control samples from healthy donors and cancer patients. Clones were read by immunoSEQ multiplex PCR, and TCRdb kept only the in-frame ones, dropping some. The sample holds tens of thousands of clones, roughly 89% seen once. Trimming shortened V by 6 bases and J by 0 bases, and 16 bases separated the two germline ends. CDR1 and CDR2 (germline): MNHEY, SVGEGT. The CDR3 runs to 16 residues. The chain carries TRBV6-2 or TRBV6-3 and TRBJ2-3; D might be TRBD1 (5 bases). Sequenced: PBMCs. The TCR was taken from a woman aged 50 to 60 with colorectal cancer. CDR3 bases: TGTGCCAGCAGCCAGGACCTCAGGGCTAGCACAGATACGCAGTATTTT. The encoded protein is CASSQDLRASTDTQYF.